This T cell receptor (beta chain) appears in the sequencing data of a study of cytomegalovirus exposure and HLA in healthy donors (dated 2017 in TCRdb). Concerning the study at large: The 650 to 800 repertoires of the first cohort and the 120 or so validation repertoires were produced on the same platform, according to a later analysis. The study aimed to test whether cataloging public T cell receptors could reveal signatures of past pathogen exposure. Besides the first cohort of around 700 subjects, a separate validation cohort made up of roughly 130 different subjects was used. To predict cytomegalovirus infection status, the study combined high-throughput TCR immunosequencing, statistical association of individual TCRs with disease status, and machine learning.

This clone was seen once. Its antigen is currently not known. No per-base quality is available; no much larger clone lies one base away. Overall study results and their limits: In vitro tests confirmed that a few of the cytomegalovirus-associated TCR beta chains recognize cytomegalovirus antigens. Subsequent analysis determined that TCRs grouped into clusters in the first cohort also showed a tendency toward co-occurrence across the roughly 130 validation repertoires, and approximately 94% of cluster scores exceeded 0. A later analysis had no HLA typing for the validation cohort, so co-occurrence there was scored across all 130 or so repertoires. The classifier was reported to diagnose cytomegalovirus status with high specificity and sensitivity in both the original and validation cohorts. According to the authors, the approach could potentially be generalized to other disease states and immunological phenotypes. While some public TCRs were present in many individuals, most TCR sequences turned up only very rarely across donors. In the study, roughly 160 TCR beta chains were listed as associated with cytomegalovirus.

The junction carries 12 bases between V and J, which are trimmed by 0 bases and 5 bases respectively. The CDR3, cysteine through phenylalanine, is 15 amino acids long. Kept here is only the CDR3 DNA, which spans 45 bases and is read in frame from base 1. CDR1 MGHRA and CDR2 YSYEKL are derived from the germline V gene. The donors were included in the validation cohort of 130 or so subjects, a group kept apart from the approximately 670-subject first cohort. Library construction relied on the immunoSEQ multiplex PCR assay. As for how the authors treated the data: To diagnose cytomegalovirus status from the catalog of TCR beta chain sequences, a statistical classification framework was built. In TCRdb, the immuneACCESS table is reduced to in-frame sequences with V and J assigned. These tables do not hold every clone; where another copy was compared, an unresolved V gene accounts for under half, and the others remain unexplained. D and trimming were read from the DNA, whereas the V and J calls and clone size are those reported in that table. This sample holds 200,000 or so clones; 70% to 85% were observed only once. The top ten clones comprise about an eighth of the sample.

This clonotype originated in a woman under 40 in good health and CMV-seropositive. The sequence joins TRBV4-1 to TRBJ2-3, with the D gene not clear enough to name. The sequencing sample was made of PBMCs. The CDR3 region has the sequence CASSQDGVSGDTQYF. The DNA sequence follows: TGCGCCAGCAGCCAAGACGGAGTGTCGGGAGATACGCAGTATTTT.